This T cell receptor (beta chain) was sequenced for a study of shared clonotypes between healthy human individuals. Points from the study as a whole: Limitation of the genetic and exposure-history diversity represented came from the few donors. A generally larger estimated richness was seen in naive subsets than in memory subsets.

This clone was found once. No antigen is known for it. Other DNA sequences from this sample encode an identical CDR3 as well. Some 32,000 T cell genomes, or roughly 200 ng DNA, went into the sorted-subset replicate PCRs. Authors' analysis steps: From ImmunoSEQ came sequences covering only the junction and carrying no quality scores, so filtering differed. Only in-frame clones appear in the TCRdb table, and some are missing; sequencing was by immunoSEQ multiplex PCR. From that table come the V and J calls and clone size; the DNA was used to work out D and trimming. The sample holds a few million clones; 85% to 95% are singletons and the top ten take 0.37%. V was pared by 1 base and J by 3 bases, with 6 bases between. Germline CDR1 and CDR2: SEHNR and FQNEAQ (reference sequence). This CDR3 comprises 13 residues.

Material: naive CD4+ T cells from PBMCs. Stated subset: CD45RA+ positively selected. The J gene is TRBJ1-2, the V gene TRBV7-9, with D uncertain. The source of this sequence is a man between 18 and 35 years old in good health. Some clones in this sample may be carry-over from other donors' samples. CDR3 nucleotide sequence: TGTGCCAGCAGCTTAGGGCGGGACTATGGCTACACCTTC. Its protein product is CASSLGRDYGYTF.